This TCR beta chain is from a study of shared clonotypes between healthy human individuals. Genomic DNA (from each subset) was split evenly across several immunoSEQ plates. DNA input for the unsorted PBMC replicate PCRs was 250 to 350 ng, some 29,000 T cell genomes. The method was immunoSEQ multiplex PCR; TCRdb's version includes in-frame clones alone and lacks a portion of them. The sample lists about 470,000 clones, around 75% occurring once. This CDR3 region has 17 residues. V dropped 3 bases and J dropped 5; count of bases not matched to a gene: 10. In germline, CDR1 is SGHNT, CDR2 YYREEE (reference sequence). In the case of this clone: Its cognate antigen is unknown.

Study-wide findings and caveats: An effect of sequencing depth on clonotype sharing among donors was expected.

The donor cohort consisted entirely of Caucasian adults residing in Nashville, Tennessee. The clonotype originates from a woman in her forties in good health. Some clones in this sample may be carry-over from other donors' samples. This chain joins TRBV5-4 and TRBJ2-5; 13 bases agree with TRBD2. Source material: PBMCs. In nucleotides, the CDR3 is TGTGCCAGCAGCTCCGGGACTAGCGGGAAACTAGGGGAGACCCAGTACTTC. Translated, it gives CASSSGTSGKLGETQYF.